This T cell receptor (beta chain) was sequenced for a study of blood T cell repertoires in COVID-19. Across the study: The United States, Italy and Spain were the sources of the acute and convalescent COVID-19 samples. From T cells, B-cell-depleted T cells, or PBMCs came the material, which was cDNA or gDNA.

Germline values: CDR1 ENHRY, CDR2 SYGVKD. Losses at the gene ends were 2 bases for V and 5 bases for J; bases not matched to a gene: 3. The CDR3 length is 14 residues. Per the original data handling: Amplification from reference gene primers served as the basis for estimated nucleated cell counts. Data came from immunoSEQ multiplex PCR; TCRdb stores just in-frame clones and leaves some out. V and J calls and clone size follow that table, whereas D and trimming were derived from the DNA. The table includes 390,000 or so clones, 75% to 90% detected once. The receptor comes from a woman between 25 and 40 years old with active or convalescent COVID-19. The chain recombines TRBV10-3 with TRBJ1-1; 9 bases fit TRBD1. What was sequenced was peripheral blood. CDR3 DNA: TGTGCCATCAGTGAGGGACAGGGGACTACTGAAGCTTTCTTT. This translates into CAISEGQGTTEAFF.